Presented here are 17 T cell receptor beta chains from one specimen sequenced in a study of CD8 T cells in ankylosing spondylitis. TCRdb called the 5' RACE reads again in MiXCR, with one record for every CDR3 protein. The repertoire holds fewer than 400,000 distinct CDR3 sequences, with 14% to 15% as singletons. Sequenced: blood, either unsorted or a sorted T cell fraction (not recorded which). These receptors originate from a male donor with ankylosing spondylitis or in good health (not recorded which).

This clonotype was observed a handful of times. The rearrangement joins TRBV2 to TRBJ1-2, with a tentative D call TRBD1 (6 bases). CDR3 length: 18 residues. CDR1 is SNHLY, CDR2 FYNNEI, per germline. The CDR3 DNA reads as TGTACCTTCAGTTTCATGGGCTCAACAGGGCATGCAAACTATGGCTACACCTTC. Translation: CTFSFMGSTGHANYGYTF.

The V gene is TRBV15, the J gene TRBJ2-1; tentatively, D is TRBD1 or TRBD2 (5 bases each). This CDR3 has 16 residues. V was cut by 4 bases and J by 6 bases, with 19 bases left in between. Germline V gene sequence: CDR1 LNHNV, CDR2 YYDKDF (reference sequence). The CDR3 here is CATSIDLVGASNEQFF. The CDR3 nucleotides read TGTGCCACCAGCATAGATCTGGTCGGGGCCAGCAATGAGCAGTTCTTC. Drawing the rest from reference TRBV15 and TRBJ2-1, the complete variable domain is DAMVIQNPRYQVTQFGKPVTLSCSQTLNHNVMYWYQQKSSQAPKLLFHYYDKDFNNEADTPDNFQSRRPNTSFCFLDIRSPGLGDTAMYLCATSIDLVGASNEQFFGPGTRLTVL.

This clonotype was recorded many times. This chain uses TRBV18 with TRBJ2-7; 7 bases agree with TRBD2. This CDR3 region has 14 residues. Losses at the gene ends were 3 bases for V and 1 base for J; bases not matched to a gene: 3. Germline V gives CDR1 KGHSH, CDR2 LQKENI. CDR3 sequence (DNA): TGTGCCAGCTCACCTGCTAGCGGATCCTACGAGCAGTACTTC. Translated, it gives CASSPASGSYEQYF.

V usage is TRBV18 and J usage is TRBJ2-5, with 7 positions matching TRBD1. Germline CDR1 reads KGHSH; CDR2 reads LQKENI. The ends lost 5 bases at V and 7 bases at J; junction bases unmatched: 10. The CDR3 is made up of 14 amino acids. CDR3 in amino acids: CASSTSTGQGTQYF. CDR3 DNA sequence: TGTGCCAGCTCAACATCGACAGGGCAGGGGACCCAGTACTTC. Looking up the rest from reference TRBV18 and TRBJ2-5 gives the full variable domain: NAGVMQNPRHLVRRRGQEARLRCSPMKGHSHVYWYRQLPEEGLKFMVYLQKENIIDESGMPKERFSAEFPKEGPSILRIQQVVRGDSAAYFCASSTSTGQGTQYFGPGTRLLVL.

This clonotype showed up just a few times. The CDR3 DNA follows: TGTGCCAGCAGCCCAACAGGGTATGAGCAGTTCTTC. Translation gives CASSPTGYEQFF. The chain recombines TRBV9 with TRBJ2-1; possible D gene TRBD1, 6 bases. The germline CDR1 and CDR2 sequences are SGDLS and YYNGEE. With 4 bases removed from V and 8 bases from J, the gap between germline ends came to 10 bases. The CDR3 is made up of 12 amino acids.

The CDR3 spells CAISGGGGQINSPLHF. In DNA, the CDR3 is TGTGCCATCAGTGGGGGAGGAGGTCAGATCAATTCACCCCTCCACTTT. V gene TRBV10-3 combines with J gene TRBJ1-6; D uncertain. The CDR3 extends over 16 amino acids. V lost 4 bases, J lost 7 bases, and 17 bases lay in between. Germline V gene data show CDR1 as ENHRY and CDR2 as SYGVKD.

V is TRBV10-3 and J is TRBJ1-1; D not resolved. The CDR3 runs to 14 residues. Trimming shortened V by 6 bases and J by 8 bases, and 19 bases separated the two germline ends. Germline V CDR1 and CDR2: ENHRY, SYGVKD. The CDR3 DNA follows: TGTGCCATCAGCGGCGAAGGATACCGAACCGAAGCTTTCTTT. Encoded protein: CAISGEGYRTEAFF.

This sequence joins TRBV6-1 and TRBJ2-7; D is perhaps TRBD1 or TRBD2 (5 bases each). V was shortened by 7 bases and J by 2 bases, with 18 bases between the two germline ends. CDR1 MNHNS and CDR2 SASEGT come from the germline V gene. The CDR3 is 15 amino acids. Written as DNA, the CDR3 is TGTGCCAGCACACACACCTGGGACCGAACCTACGAGCAGTACTTC. Amino acids: CASTHTWDRTYEQYF.

This clonotype has a handful of counts. The chain is built from TRBV29-1 and TRBJ1-1; D remains ambiguous. CDR1 and CDR2 from the germline V gene are SQVTM and ANQGSEA. The V gene lost 6 bases and the J gene lost 4 bases, with 9 bases spanning the gap. The CDR3 is 11 amino acids. For the CDR3, the DNA is TGCAGCGTCTTCGGTGGCACTGAAGCTTTCTTT. Protein: CSVFGGTEAFF.

The chain combines TRBV7-6 with TRBJ2-3; TRBD2 agrees at 10 bases. The CDR3 has 21 residues. The germline gives CDR1 SGHVS, CDR2 FNYEAQ. Losses at the gene ends were 1 base for V and 4 bases for J; bases not matched to a gene: 20. CDR3 coding DNA: TGTGCCAGCAGCTTAGAGTCTAGCGGGGGAGCCTCGGGTTTGCGAGCAGATACGCAGTATTTT. This sequence encodes CASSLESSGGASGLRADTQYF.

This clonotype appeared many times. V and J are TRBV19 and TRBJ1-1; TRBD1 matches 9 bases. Trimming took 2 bases from V and 4 from J; bases not matched to a gene: 8. Germline CDR1 LNHDA, CDR2 SQIVND (reference sequence). The CDR3 sequence is 16 residues long. As DNA, the CDR3 is TGTGCCAGTAGTATAAAGGGGACAGGGAGGAGCACTGAAGCTTTCTTT. Translation: CASSIKGTGRSTEAFF.

This clonotype was seen ten or more times. V usage is TRBV5-1 and J usage is TRBJ1-2; no clear D. Germline V lookup: CDR1 SGHRS, CDR2 YFSETQ. V shed 0 bases and J shed 8 bases, with 14 bases lying between them. The CDR3 spans 14 residues. CDR3 residues: CASSLGHVESGYTF. The CDR3 coding sequence is TGCGCCAGCAGCTTGGGACATGTAGAGTCCGGCTACACCTTC.

This clonotype was counted at least ten times. The V call is TRBV29-1, the J call TRBJ2-7; 7 nucleotides agree with TRBD1. The V gene's germline CDR1 is SQVTM and CDR2 ANQGSEA. The CDR3 runs 11 residues. The V segment lost 3 bases and the J segment 4 bases; nucleotides outside the gene matches: 0. The CDR3 spells CSVETGYEQYF. The CDR3 DNA reads TGCAGCGTTGAGACAGGGTACGAGCAGTACTTC.

This clonotype was seen a handful of times. Written as DNA, the CDR3 is TGCAGTGCTAGGGGGGGCAGCACCTACGAGCAGTACTTC. Translated: CSARGGSTYEQYF. This chain connects TRBV20-1 to TRBJ2-7; TRBD1 or TRBD2 may be the D gene (6 bases each). V was pared by 3 bases and J by 2 bases, with 11 bases between. Germline values: CDR1 DFQATT, CDR2 SNEGSKA (reference sequence). The CDR3 consists of 13 residues.

This clonotype was seen at least ten times. The chain couples TRBV5-1 to TRBJ2-4; perhaps TRBD1 as D (5 bases). Germline CDR1 SGHRS, CDR2 YFSETQ. CDR3 size: 15 residues. Trimming took 0 bases from V and 9 from J, leaving 16 bases between them. DNA of the CDR3: TGCGCCAGCAGCTTGGTCGGAAGGGGAATAGGCATTCAGTACTTC. Translated, it gives CASSLVGRGIGIQYF.

The CDR3 DNA reads TGTGCCAGCAGCCACCCCAGGGGAAACACTGAAGCTTTCTTT. As protein: CASSHPRGNTEAFF. The V call is TRBV7-9, the J call TRBJ1-1; D is perhaps TRBD1 (6 bases). Germline CDR1 and CDR2: SEHNR and FQNEAQ (reference sequence). The CDR3 runs 14 residues. V lost 5 bases, J lost 2 bases, and 12 bases lay in between.

This clonotype has at least ten counts. The genes are TRBV12-3 or TRBV12-4 and TRBJ2-3; no clear D. V lost 3 bases and J 5 bases, leaving 12 bases between the germline ends. CDR3 length: 14 residues. DNA for the CDR3: TGTGCCAGCAGTTTCGTTTGGGTAGGAGATACGCAGTATTTT. Its translation is CASSFVWVGDTQYF.